This T cell receptor (beta chain) originates from a study of blood T cell repertoires in COVID-19. Each participant's cohort was designated according to participant-reported clinical history. Authors' processing steps: From reference gene primer amplification, estimates of nucleated cell counts were derived. Method: immunoSEQ multiplex PCR; TCRdb's copy keeps in-frame clones and lacks some. D and trimming come from the DNA, and the V and J calls and clone size come from that table. The sample consists of a few hundred thousand clones, 75% to 90% of them appearing once. The germline V gene has CDR1 MGHRA and CDR2 YSYEKL. This CDR3 has 16 residues. V lost 0 bases to trimming and J lost 7 bases; unmatched junction nucleotides: 11.

V is TRBV4-1 and J is TRBJ1-2; 7 bases line up with TRBD1. This TCR derives from a young woman who had recovered from COVID-19. The sequenced sample consisted of PBMCs or T cells enriched from blood (not recorded which). The CDR3 DNA reads as TGCGCCAGCAGCCAAGATCTCAGGGGGACCTCCGCTGGCTACACCTTC. Amino acids: CASSQDLRGTSAGYTF.